These 4 T cell receptor beta chains were all obtained from the same sample, sequenced in a study of blood T cell repertoires in COVID-19. TCRdb keeps only in-frame clones here, not all; method: immunoSEQ multiplex PCR. Found here are about 160,000 clones, roughly 85% of them singletons; the top ten hold over 3%. The sequenced sample consisted of peripheral blood. The receptor set was obtained from a human donor with acute or convalescent COVID-19. The donor label of this sample is uncertain.

This chain links TRBV2 with TRBJ1-2; the match to TRBD1 covers 10 bases. This CDR3 has 14 amino acids. CDR1 SNHLY and CDR2 FYNNEI come from the germline V gene. The junction had 11 bases not matched to a gene; V was cut back by 8 bases and J by 8 bases. The CDR3 spells CASEESGTGVGYTF. The CDR3 DNA is TGTGCCAGCGAAGAATCCGGGACAGGGGTCGGCTACACCTTC.

The DNA of the CDR3 is TGTGCCAGCAGCCCACAGGGGGTATTGAACACTGAAGCTTTCTTT. It specifies CASSPQGVLNTEAFF. This chain joins TRBV7-8 and TRBJ1-1; 8 nucleotides agree with TRBD1. CDR1 and CDR2 from the germline V gene are SGHVS and FQNEAQ. CDR3 length: 15 amino acids. V lost 5 bases, J lost 0 bases, and 5 bases stayed unmatched.

This clone was observed at least ten times. The sample has other DNA sequences that encode this CDR3 too. The chain carries TRBV18 and TRBJ1-2; D is ambiguous. The CDR3 is made up of 14 amino acids. In germline, CDR1 is KGHSH, CDR2 LQKENI. V lost 3 bases and J 8 bases, leaving 16 bases between the germline ends. CDR3 protein: CASSPGQETGGYTF. CDR3 nucleotides: TGTGCCAGCTCACCCGGCCAGGAGACGGGGGGCTACACCTTC.

The chain uses TRBV7-9 and TRBJ1-4, with D perhaps TRBD1 (5 bases). V was trimmed by 4 bases and J by 7 bases, leaving 16 bases between them. This CDR3 spans 15 amino acids. Looked up from germline, CDR1 is SEHNR and CDR2 is FQNEAQ (reference sequence). DNA of the CDR3: TGTGCCAGCAGCTCTCCGGGGGACGTAGGTGAAAAACTGTTTTTT. Amino acid sequence: CASSSPGDVGEKLFF.